This T cell receptor (beta chain) was captured in a study of T cell clusters in autoimmune cytopenias. Study-wide findings and caveats: TRB repertoire shifts in secondary cytopenia and chronic lymphocytic leukemia mostly reflected lymphoma, not autoimmunity.

This clonotype is labeled medium-sized based on frequency. No antigen is known for it. TRB rearrangements were amplified by touch-down multiplex PCR with mixed TRB-A/B primers. After re-calling the multiplex PCR reads, TCRdb lists one entry per CDR3 protein, DNA absent. This sample's table reports some 7,800 distinct CDR3 sequences. From germline, CDR1 is SQVTM and CDR2 ANQGSEA. The CDR3 has 14 residues. TRB amplification used roughly 250 ng of peripheral blood genomic DNA. The sequencing sample was made of peripheral blood. The TCR originated in a human donor with an autoimmune cytopenia or autoimmune hepatitis (not recorded which). The chain carries TRBV29-1 and TRBJ2-7; as DNA is missing, the TRBD1 call by TCRdb cannot be tested. The chain's CDR3 is CSGSWDRVFYEQYF.